This T cell receptor (beta chain) was recovered during a study of blood T cell repertoires in COVID-19. On the study more broadly: Cohort 3 donors counted as recovered after two negative PCRs, clearance, or resolved symptoms.

J gave up 4 bases and V 8 bases, and 7 bases lay outside the gene matches. The CDR3 runs to 14 residues. Germline values: CDR1 SGHRS, CDR2 YFSETQ. Libraries were prepared by immunoSEQ multiplex PCR; TCRdb keeps only in-frame clonotypes and omits some of them. Altogether a few hundred thousand clones are present, more than 75% being singletons, with the ten largest covering 2% to 2.5%. The table lists this clone with many counts. Participant age was roughly 18 to 95 years, and participants resided in 25 or so US areas. Sequenced sample: PBMCs or T cells enriched from blood (not recorded which). The receptor comes from a woman in her sixties or seventies in a cohort exposed to, infected with or recovered from COVID-19 (not recorded which). The chain carries TRBV5-1 and TRBJ2-2; the match to TRBD1 covers 8 bases. The CDR3 reads CASSRTGSTGELFF. The CDR3 DNA reads TGCGCCAGTTCAAGGACAGGGAGCACCGGGGAGCTGTTTTTT.